This section outlines one TCR beta chain sequence together with its context. Its antigen is unknown. No much larger clone exists at a distance of one base, and base qualities are not known. Each collaborating institution followed its own protocols to collect whole blood in K2EDTA tubes. Collaborator samples were shipped for TCRbeta analysis as frozen whole blood, isolated PBMCs, or DNA extracted from either sample type. The CDR3, from cysteine to phenylalanine, totals 16 residues. The CDR3 DNA has 48 bases and is translated from base 1. According to the germline V gene (reference sequence), CDR1 reads MNHEY and CDR2 reads SMNVEV. V loses 2 bases of germline sequence and J loses 4 bases, and the interval between the two ends is 17 bases. The data are from a study of blood T cell repertoires in COVID-19 (dated by TCRdb to the early 2020s). The study in broad terms: The collaborator samples originated in the United States, Italy and Spain and spanned the acute and convalescent phases of COVID-19. The material from the prospective study consisted of cDNA or gDNA derived from T cells, B-cell-depleted T cells, or PBMCs. The dataset comprised deeply sampled blood TCRbeta repertoires from subjects exposed to, actively infected with, or recovered from COVID-19. The repertoires were made available in a free public database intended to serve as a resource for research on the immune response to SARS-CoV-2. The samples were drawn from two sources: the first 160 participants of the ongoing ImmuneRACE study, and 950 to 1,500 subjects contributed by 6 global collaborators. Sample metadata almost always included a de-identified subject ID, COVID-19 status, age in years and sex. Where available, HLA class I and class II types were taken from metadata supplied by the sample provider and were not determined by assay-based typing.

TCRbeta CDR3 regions were amplified from genomic DNA using the immunoSEQ Assay, a bias-controlled multiplex PCR. The study's processing was this. The number of nucleated cells in each sample was estimated from the amplification of reference gene primers within the assay. To quantify the absolute abundance of each unique TCRbeta CDR3 rearrangement, sequence reads were collapsed and filtered. For each sample, productive Simpson clonality was calculated as the square root of Simpson's diversity index across productive rearrangements. Sourced from immuneACCESS, this table was stored by TCRdb with only in-frame sequences that have V and J called. A share of the clones is absent; for the studies checked, an unresolved V gene accounts for under half, and the remainder has no known explanation. The V and J calls and the clone size are those of that table, but D and trimming were determined from the DNA. For this sample the table gives about 140,000 clones, of which over 75% were detected only once. The ten top clones hold roughly 1.9% of the sample.

The study at large found these results: The quantity of clinical and demographic metadata differed by source and by participant and was supplied without curation.

Sequencing was carried out using peripheral blood. Recombination joined TRBV27 with TRBJ1-1; the D gene is possibly TRBD1, with 5 bases matching. The clonotype was recovered from a man aged 70-80 years with acute or convalescent COVID-19. The nucleotides read TGTGCCAGCAGTTTAGTATCGGGGAGGGGCGGCACTGAAGCTTTCTTT. Its amino acids are CASSLVSGRGGTEAFF.